This T cell receptor beta chain is from a study of OX40 agonist ivuxolimab in advanced cancers. Background on the study: Prior anti-PD-1, anti-PD-L1 or anti-CTLA-4 therapy was allowed; approximately 40% had some. Study conclusions and caveats: More expanded clones were seen, on average, in CD8+ T cells than in CD4+. Patients who responded partially at 0.1-3.0 mg/kg showed clonal expansion ranking among the lowest.

This table comes from immunoSEQ multiplex PCR, and its TCRdb copy is limited to in-frame clones, with some not included. The sample carries 14,000 or so clones, 77% recorded once. The CDR3 length is 13 residues. V trimming: 11 bases; J trimming: 7 bases; junction bases outside the gene matches: 11. The germline gives CDR1 LNHDA, CDR2 SQIVND (reference sequence). This clone ranks as medium-sized. What it binds is not known. The chain links TRBV19 to TRBJ1-5; TRBD1 aligns across 7 bases. The clonotype was recovered from an adult with an advanced solid tumor such as melanoma, head and neck, liver or kidney cancer. Material: CD4+ or CD8+ T cells sorted from blood, obtained in a trial of the OX40 agonist ivuxolimab. CDR3 amino acids: CAAATGLSQPQHF. As DNA, the CDR3 is TGTGCCGCCGCGACAGGGTTGAGCCAGCCCCAGCATTTT. Full variable domain (outside the CDR3, taken from reference TRBV19 and TRBJ1-5): DGGITQSPKYLFRKEGQNVTLSCEQNLNHDAMYWYRQDPGQGLRLIYYSQIVNDFQKGDIAEGYSVSREKKESFPLTVTSAQKNPTAFYLCAAATGLSQPQHFGDGTRLSIL.